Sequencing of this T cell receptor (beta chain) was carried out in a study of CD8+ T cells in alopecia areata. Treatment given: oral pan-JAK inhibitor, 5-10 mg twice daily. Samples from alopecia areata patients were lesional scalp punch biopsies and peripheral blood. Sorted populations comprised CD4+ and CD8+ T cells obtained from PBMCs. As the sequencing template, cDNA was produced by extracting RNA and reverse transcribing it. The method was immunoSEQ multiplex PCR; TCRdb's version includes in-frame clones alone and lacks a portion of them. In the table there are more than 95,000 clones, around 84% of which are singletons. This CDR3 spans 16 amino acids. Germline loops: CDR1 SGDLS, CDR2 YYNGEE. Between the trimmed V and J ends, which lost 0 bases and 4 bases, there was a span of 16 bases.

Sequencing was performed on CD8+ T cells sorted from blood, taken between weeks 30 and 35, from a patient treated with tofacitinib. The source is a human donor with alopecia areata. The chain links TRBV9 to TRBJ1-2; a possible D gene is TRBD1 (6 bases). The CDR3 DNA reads TGTGCCAGCAGCGTAGGATATTCCGGACAGATCTATGGCTACACCTTC. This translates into CASSVGYSGQIYGYTF.